This TCR beta chain was sequenced during a study of blood T cells in healthy people across ages. V shed 3 bases, J shed 5 bases, and the junction held 3 bases outside the gene matches. The CDR3 extends over 13 amino acids. Germline values: CDR1 SGHDT, CDR2 YYEEEE. Through a sample-barcoded 5' primer and a J-beta primer mix, a second PCR was run for roughly 6 to 12 cycles. Each CDR3 protein gets one entry after TCRdb re-called the 5' RACE reads with MiXCR. The table records 1,500,000 or so distinct CDR3 sequences, approximately 63% of them present only once. Findings and limits, study-wide: Older age coincided with a roughly linear decline in TCR beta diversity per million T cells.

A word on this clonotype: What it binds is not known.

Total RNA, at least 5 micrograms per sample, came from PBMCs. Sequencing was done on a sample of blood. The chain combines TRBV5-6 with TRBJ2-5; TRBD2 matches at 8 bases. The receptor was derived from a man between 18 and 35 years old in good health. CDR3 in amino acids: CASSWTSMETQYF. The DNA of the CDR3 is TGTGCCAGCAGCTGGACTAGCATGGAGACCCAGTACTTC.